Sequencing of this TCR beta chain was carried out in a study of cytomegalovirus exposure and HLA in healthy donors. Primers for the PCR totalled 60 Vbeta and 13 Jbeta. Data came from immunoSEQ multiplex PCR; TCRdb stores just in-frame clones and leaves some out. The table includes more than 85,000 clones, roughly 15% detected once. CDR1 is SEHNR, CDR2 FQNEAQ, per germline (reference sequence). This CDR3 comprises 18 residues. V dropped 3 bases and J dropped 0; count of bases not matched to a gene: 6. V and J are TRBV7-9 and TRBJ2-2; TRBD2 matches at 11 bases. The clonotype originates from a female donor in good health and CMV-seronegative. The specimen was PBMCs. The CDR3 sequence is CASSFRGLADPNTGELFF. The CDR3 DNA reads TGTGCCAGCAGCTTTCGGGGACTAGCGGATCCGAACACCGGGGAGCTGTTTTTT.